Listed below are T cell receptor beta chains from one sample, sequenced in a study of shared clonotypes between healthy human individuals. Assay used: immunoSEQ multiplex PCR; TCRdb lists only in-frame clones, some missing. This repertoire shows roughly 2.6 million clones, 85% to 95% found once; its top ten account for roughly 0.14%. The material sequenced was naive CD4+ T cells sorted from blood. The receptors here all came from a man between 18 and 35 years old in good health. The CDR3 runs from the conserved cysteine through the conserved F or W. D genes are given only for firm matches. For some rows the clone size is stated as once, few or many, or as a class when expanded; others skip it.

. . TRBJ1-5 TRBV28 TGTGCCAGCAGCCCCACGTTGAGCAATCAGCCCCAGCATTTT CASSPTLSNQPQHF
. few TRBJ1-1 TRBV7-9 TGTGCCAGCGAGGTGAACACTGAAGCTTTCTTT CASEVNTEAFF
. . TRBJ2-1 TRBV11-2 TGTGCCAGCAGCTTGGGGCAGGGAACCTACAATGAGCAGTTCTTC CASSLGQGTYNEQFF
TRBD2 . TRBJ2-3 TRBV27 TGTGCCAGCAGTTTATTCGCCGCGGGGGGCAACACTCCAGATACGCAGTATTTT CASSLFAAGGNTPDTQYF
. . TRBJ2-5 TRBV18 TGTGCCAGCTCACCGAAGCTGGGGGCAGAGACCCAGTACTTC CASSPKLGAETQYF
. . TRBJ1-1 TRBV19 TGTGCCAGTAGTACAGACACGGTGAACACTGAAGCTTTCTTT CASSTDTVNTEAFF
. . TRBJ2-7 TRBV5-1 TGCGCCAGCAGCTTGTTTGAGGGTGTCGTCTCCTACGAGCAGTACTTC CASSLFEGVVSYEQYF
. . TRBJ1-2 TRBV19 TGTGCCAGTAGTCTAAACACGGATAACTATGGCTACACCTTC CASSLNTDNYGYTF
. . TRBJ1-1 TRBV19 TGTGCCAGTAGTGGAGGAGGCGGGAACACTGAAGCTTTCTTT CASSGGGGNTEAFF
. . TRBJ2-5 TRBV2 TGTGCCAGCAGTGACGTGTCCACCCAGTACTTC CASSDVSTQYF
. . TRBJ2-2 TRBV19 TGTGCCAGTAGTTTAGGGGAGCACACCGGGGAGCTGTTTTTT CASSLGEHTGELFF
TRBD1 . TRBJ1-1 TRBV9 TGTGCCAGCAGCCGCGGGGGGACAGGGACCACTGAAGCTTTCTTT CASSRGGTGTTEAFF
TRBD1 . TRBJ1-4 TRBV30 TGTGCCTGGAGCCGGGACAGGGAAGAGACTAATGAAAAACTGTTTTTT CAWSRDREETNEKLFF
. . TRBJ2-3 TRBV18 TGTGCCAGCTCCCCCCGGGAAAATACGCAGTATTTT CASSPRENTQYF
. . TRBJ2-7 TRBV19 TGTGCCAGTAGTATCCAGGCCAGTTCCTACGAGCAGTACTTC CASSIQASSYEQYF
. . TRBJ2-7 TRBV28 TGTGCCAGCAGTTTAGGGGGATCCCAAACCTACGAGCAGTACTTC CASSLGGSQTYEQYF
. . TRBJ1-6 TRBV25-1 TGTGCCAGCAGGGTGGCGAGCCAGAATTCACCCCTCCACTTT CASRVASQNSPLHF
. . TRBJ1-1 TRBV5-1 TGCGCCAGCAGCTTGGTAGGCAGGGCGAACACTGAAGCTTTCTTT CASSLVGRANTEAFF
. . TRBJ2-7 TRBV7-9 TGTGCCAGCAGCGTGGACTACGAGCAGTACTTC CASSVDYEQYF
TRBD1 . TRBJ2-1 TRBV9 TGTGCCAGCAGCGTAGTTGGACAGGACCTCAATGAGCAGTTCTTC CASSVVGQDLNEQFF
TRBD2 . TRBJ2-5 TRBV5-1 TGCGCCAGCAGCTTGGGATCGGGAGGGATTGAAGAGACCCAGTACTTC CASSLGSGGIEETQYF